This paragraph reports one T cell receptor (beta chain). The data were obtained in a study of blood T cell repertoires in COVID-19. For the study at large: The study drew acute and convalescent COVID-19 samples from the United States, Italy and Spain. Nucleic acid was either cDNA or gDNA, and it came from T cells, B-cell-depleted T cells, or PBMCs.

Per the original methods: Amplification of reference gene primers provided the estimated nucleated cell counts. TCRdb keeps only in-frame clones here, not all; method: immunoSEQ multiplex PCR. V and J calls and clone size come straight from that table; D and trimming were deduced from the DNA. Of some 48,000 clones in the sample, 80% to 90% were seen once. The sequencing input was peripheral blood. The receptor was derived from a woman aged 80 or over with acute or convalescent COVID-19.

CDR3 sequence: CASSLVGSQETQYF. In DNA form, the CDR3 reads TGTGCCAGCAGCTTAGTTGGCAGCCAAGAGACCCAGTACTTC. This chain links TRBV7-8 with TRBJ2-5; no firm D call. There are 14 residues in the CDR3. The V and J ends lost 1 base and 1 base respectively, with 7 bases between them. CDR1 is SGHVS, CDR2 FQNEAQ, per germline. Together with reference TRBV7-8 and TRBJ2-5, the CDR3 gives the full variable domain: GAGVSQSPRYKVAKRGQDVALRCDPISGHVSLFWYQQALGQGPEFLTYFQNEAQLDKSGLPSDRFFAERPEGSVSTLKIQRTQQEDSAVYLCASSLVGSQETQYFGPGTRLLVL.